This T cell receptor beta chain derives from a study of early T cells in non-severe SARS-CoV-2 infection. Background on the study: The study sequenced bulk RNA from unsorted whole blood, with chains unpaired.

Study-level findings and limits: VDJdb matching, biased toward anti-spike CD8 responses, missed private and CD4 specificities.

cDNA molecules, individually, were tagged with unique molecular identifiers. In TCRdb, the 5' RACE reads were re-called with MiXCR into one record per CDR3 protein. The data show fewer than 100,000 distinct CDR3 sequences, roughly 13% seen once. Trimming cost V 4 bases and J 6 bases; bases outside gene matches: 14. The CDR3 is made up of 18 amino acids. Germline values: CDR1 MGHRA, CDR2 YSYEKL. Comments on this clonotype: What it recognizes is unknown.

The chain is built from TRBV4-1 and TRBJ2-3, with 12 bases matching TRBD1. This clonotype originated in an adult who was a healthcare worker with PCR-confirmed SARS-CoV-2 infection or an uninfected control (not recorded which). Specimen: whole blood. CDR3 sequence: CASSPGFLGTGGRDTQYF. CDR3 in DNA: TGCGCCAGCAGCCCTGGGTTTCTCGGGACAGGGGGCAGGGATACGCAGTATTTT.